The 7 T cell receptor beta chains below were found in one sample sequenced in a study of identifying expanded T cells in peripheral blood. Generated by immunoSEQ multiplex PCR, the TCRdb table keeps only in-frame clones and is missing some. Of 100,000 or so clones in the sample, about nine tenths were seen once. Sequenced: blood. The receptors were sampled from a person aged 18-70 years in good health.

The J gene is TRBJ1-3, the V gene TRBV30; D might be TRBD1 (6 bases). Trimming removed 3 bases at V and 0 bases at J, with 12 bases between. The CDR3 sequence is 15 residues long. Per the germline V gene, CDR1 is GTSNPN and CDR2 is SVGIG (reference sequence). In DNA form, the CDR3 reads TGTGCCTGGAGGACACAGGGAGCCTCTGGAAACACCATATATTTT. Residues: CAWRTQGASGNTIYF.

The rearrangement joins TRBV21-1 to TRBJ2-4; the table calls TRBD2, which could not be checked here. TRBV21-1 is labeled a pseudogene. The length of the CDR3 is 15 residues. The CDR3 spells CASSPTSGSRNIQYF. For the CDR3, the DNA is TGTGCCAGCAGCCCTACTAGCGGGAGTCGAAACATTCAGTACTTC.

A few counts support this clone. The chain couples TRBV5-1 to TRBJ2-5; 10 positions agree with TRBD2. Per germline, CDR1 SGHRS and CDR2 YFSETQ. The V and J ends lost 1 base and 5 bases, in that order; junction bases with no gene match: 8. The CDR3 spans 16 residues. The CDR3 DNA is TGCGCCAGCAGCTTGTTGGCTAGCGGGAGTGCTGAGACCCAGTACTTC. Protein product: CASSLLASGSAETQYF.

This clone was detected a few times. This chain joins TRBV11-2 and TRBJ1-2; the D gene is possibly TRBD1 (6 bases). The CDR3 is 14 residues long. CDR1 and CDR2 (germline): SGHAT, FQNNGV. V was clipped by 6 bases and J by 2 bases, with 13 bases between them. Here the CDR3 reads CASRGGTTNYGYTF. In nucleotides, the CDR3 is TGTGCCAGCAGGGGGGGCACCACCAACTATGGCTACACCTTC.

The chain couples TRBV28 to TRBJ2-1; 10 bases fit TRBD1. The germline V gene encodes CDR1 MDHEN and CDR2 SYDVKM. V dropped 4 bases and J dropped 4; count of bases not matched to a gene: 7. The CDR3 has 16 amino acids. CDR3 region: CASSSPEGQGYNEQFF. CDR3 DNA sequence: TGTGCCAGCAGTTCCCCCGAGGGACAGGGGTACAATGAGCAGTTCTTC.

The chain employs TRBV15 and TRBJ1-2; no firm D call. Per the germline V gene, CDR1 is LNHNV and CDR2 is YYDKDF (reference sequence). V was pared by 2 bases and J by 4 bases, with 8 bases between. CDR3 length: 13 residues. This CDR3 reads CATSRNLAYGYTF. The CDR3 DNA follows: TGTGCCACCAGCAGAAATCTCGCCTATGGCTACACCTTC.

The V call is TRBV28, the J call TRBJ1-5; 9 bases line up with TRBD1. CDR1 and CDR2 from the germline V gene are MDHEN and SYDVKM. V shed 4 bases, J shed 7 bases, and the junction held 5 bases outside the gene matches. CDR3 length: 14 amino acids. The CDR3 region has the DNA TGTGCCAGCAGTTCACAGGGGGCGATACAGCCCCAGCATTTT. It is translated as CASSSQGAIQPQHF.